The 3 T cell receptor beta chains given below trace back to one sample, sequenced in a study of response to subunit inactivated influenza vaccine. TCRdb reprocessed the RT-PCR reads with MiXCR, giving one entry per CDR3 protein. The data contain 170,000 or so distinct CDR3 sequences, approximately 12% of them seen just once; the ten biggest clones take up about a third. Sample: CD8+ T cells sorted from PBMCs, taken roughly 24 months after vaccination. The receptors come from a man between 50 and 75 years old who received an inactivated influenza vaccine.

This clonotype was seen at least ten times. The rearrangement links TRBV5-1 to TRBJ2-7, with a tentative D call TRBD1 (5 bases). CDR1 is SGHRS, CDR2 YFSETQ, per germline. This CDR3 has 15 amino acids. Trimming removed 0 bases at V and 5 bases at J, with 15 bases between. The CDR3 region is CASSLDQGLPDEQYF. In nucleotides, the CDR3 is TGCGCCAGCAGCTTGGATCAGGGATTACCGGACGAGCAGTACTTC.

The chain combines TRBV6-5 with TRBJ1-4, with 7 bases matching TRBD1. The V gene's germline CDR1 is MNHEY and CDR2 SVGAGI. V lost 4 bases, J lost 8 bases, and 7 bases stayed unmatched. CDR3 length: 14 amino acids. The CDR3 region is CASSSDRVGEKLFF. The CDR3, as DNA: TGTGCCAGCAGTTCTGACAGGGTTGGCGAAAAACTGTTTTTT.

The rearrangement links TRBV15 to TRBJ2-3, with TRBD2 as a possible D gene (6 bases). This CDR3 comprises 14 residues. Trimming pared 2 bases from V and 1 base from J, leaving 7 bases between. Germline CDR1 reads LNHNV; CDR2 reads YYDKDF (reference sequence). In DNA, the CDR3 is TGTGCCACCAGCAGACCGGGGGGCACAGATACGCAGTATTTT. Residues: CATSRPGGTDTQYF.